These T cell receptor beta chains were read from a single sample in a study of shared clonotypes between healthy human individuals. Generated by immunoSEQ multiplex PCR, the TCRdb table keeps only in-frame clones and is missing some. Found here are under 2,000,000 clones, approximately 94% of them singletons; the top ten hold 1.2%. The sample comprised naive CD8+ T cells sorted from blood. All receptors come from a man between 18 and 35 years old in good health. The CDR3 runs from the conserved cysteine through the conserved F or W. Only some rows state a clone size, as once, few, many or a class for expanded clones.

V gene,clone size,J gene,CDR3 protein
TRBV6-1,-,TRBJ2-7,CASSPRSSYEQYF
TRBV25-1,-,TRBJ1-4,CASGTGAIEKLFF
TRBV10-2,-,TRBJ1-2,CASGGGGLKPNYGYTF
TRBV5-6,-,TRBJ2-3,CASSFEHRTDTQYF
TRBV4-1,few,TRBJ1-2,CASSPDIESNYGYTF
TRBV28,-,TRBJ2-3,CASSFVGGGDTQYF
TRBV27,-,TRBJ1-1,CASSSGGLEAFF
TRBV10-1,-,TRBJ2-5,CASSEEETQYF
TRBV4-1,-,TRBJ2-4,CASSQDEGAQNIQYF
TRBV4-3,-,TRBJ2-3,CASSIRQGDTQYF
TRBV7-3,-,TRBJ1-1,CASSLMGGTNTEAFF
TRBV9,-,TRBJ1-4,CASSSLGQGVEKLFF
TRBV5-1,-,TRBJ2-7,CASSPSEGQGAHEQYF
TRBV27,-,TRBJ2-1,CASSSWGALNEQFF
TRBV14,-,TRBJ1-2,CASSQDILNYGYTF
TRBV27,-,TRBJ2-4,CASSLVAGVAKNIQYF
TRBV6-6,-,TRBJ1-5,CASSPDIGQPQHF
TRBV9,once,TRBJ2-7,CASSLSGTGVYEQYF
TRBV9,-,TRBJ2-3,CASSPRLAGSTDTQYF
TRBV13,-,TRBJ2-7,CASSLGGVGSYEQYF
TRBV6-5,-,TRBJ2-7,CASSYSRPAYEQYF
TRBV6-6,-,TRBJ1-2,CASSYSESSNYGYTF
TRBV11-2,-,TRBJ2-7,CASSLDYQIRPYEQYF
TRBV6-6,-,TRBJ2-7,CASRGLRASYEQYF
TRBV7-9,-,TRBJ2-7,CASSSGQGDSYEQYF
TRBV9,-,TRBJ2-3,CASSGLAAQSTDTQYF
TRBV9,once,TRBJ1-3,CASSVGTPGNTIYF
TRBV7-9,-,TRBJ2-7,CASSHGTSQEQYF
TRBV27,-,TRBJ2-7,CASSLSWGDSSYEQYF
TRBV6-1,few,TRBJ1-2,CASSEYQLLGYTF
TRBV30,-,TRBJ1-1,CAWSRMTQGLGTEAFF
TRBV29-1,-,TRBJ1-1,CSVEAAEAQAFF